The 25 T cell receptor beta chains below all came from one sample that was sequenced in a study of naive and memory T cell subsets. Four PCR rounds used nested alpha and beta constant region primers plus the SP2 primer. MiXCR, run by TCRdb on the UMI-ligation and nested PCR reads, gives a single entry per CDR3 protein. The sample consists of fewer than 35,000 distinct CDR3 sequences, about 6.2% of them appearing once. Treatment in this sample: skin biopsy from PPD injection site in Mantoux-positive individual. TCR cDNA received a 3' ligated oligonucleotide that carried a UMI. The sequencing here drew on skin, taken from a tuberculin skin test site. The receptor source for this set is an adult in good health.

This clonotype came up many times. This chain links TRBV7-9 with TRBJ1-2; tentative D call: TRBD1 (5 bases). V lost 6 bases and J 0 bases, leaving 8 bases between the germline ends. Germline V gives CDR1 SEHNR, CDR2 FQNEAQ (reference sequence). The CDR3 contains 13 residues. DNA for the CDR3: TGTGCCAGCAGTGGGGGTACTAACTATGGCTACACCTTC. Translated: CASSGGTNYGYTF.

This clonotype was picked up many times. This sequence joins TRBV5-4 and TRBJ2-3, with a possible D match to TRBD2 (7 bases). CDR3 size: 18 residues. Trimming pared 0 bases from V and 0 bases from J, leaving 17 bases between. From germline, CDR1 is SGHNT and CDR2 YYREEE (reference sequence). CDR3 amino acids: CASSLGSGGAHSTDTQYF. CDR3 sequence (DNA): TGTGCCAGCAGCTTGGGAAGTGGGGGGGCCCACAGCACAGATACGCAGTATTTT.

This clonotype was observed many times. This chain uses TRBV6-1 with TRBJ2-7; D is undetermined. This CDR3 has 16 residues. Germline-derived CDR1 and CDR2 are MNHNS and SASEGT. V was cut by 1 base and J by 3 bases, with 16 bases left in between. CDR3 DNA sequence: TGTGCCAGCAGTGAAGGTCGAGCGAGAGCCAGCTACGAGCAGTACTTC. This gives the protein CASSEGRARASYEQYF.

The V call is TRBV7-6, the J call TRBJ1-4, with D maybe TRBD1 (6 bases). The germline gives CDR1 SGHVS, CDR2 FNYEAQ. The V gene lost 0 bases and the J gene lost 4 bases, with 12 bases spanning the gap. The CDR3 contains 16 residues. CDR3 sequence: CASSLAGQRVNEKLFF. The CDR3 nucleotides are TGTGCCAGCAGCTTAGCCGGACAGCGTGTTAATGAAAAACTGTTTTTT.

This clonotype was counted ten times or more. The chain recombines TRBV5-6 with TRBJ1-2; D may be TRBD1 (5 bases). The V gene lost 0 bases and the J gene lost 4 bases, with 13 bases spanning the gap. The CDR3 has 15 amino acids. The germline V gene has CDR1 SGHDT and CDR2 YYEEEE. The chain's CDR3 is CASSLEAGRVYGYTF. CDR3 coding DNA: TGTGCCAGCAGCTTGGAGGCGGGGCGCGTCTATGGCTACACCTTC.

This clonotype was seen at least ten times. The CDR3: CSVGTGGTEAFF. The CDR3 nucleotides are TGCAGCGTTGGGACAGGAGGTACTGAAGCTTTCTTT. The chain couples TRBV29-1 to TRBJ1-1; 7 nucleotides line up with TRBD1. Germline values: CDR1 SQVTM, CDR2 ANQGSEA. The CDR3 consists of 12 residues. V dropped 4 bases and J dropped 5; count of bases not matched to a gene: 4.

Ten or more counts support this clonotype. The chain joins TRBV2 to TRBJ2-1; no definite D call. The CDR3 contains 12 residues. V was clipped by 4 bases and J by 4 bases, with 5 bases between them. Looked up from germline, CDR1 is SNHLY and CDR2 is FYNNEI. The CDR3 sequence is CASSGLYNEQFF. CDR3 coding DNA: TGTGCCAGCAGTGGACTGTACAATGAGCAGTTCTTC.

By its share, this clonotype is medium-sized. The chain has TRBV5-1 and TRBJ2-7; the match to TRBD1 covers 9 bases. This CDR3 comprises 16 residues. Germline V gene data show CDR1 as SGHRS and CDR2 as YFSETQ. Losses at the gene ends were 4 bases for V and 5 bases for J; bases not matched to a gene: 13. The DNA for the CDR3 is TGCGCCAGCAGCCCGGATCCGGGACAGGGTAACCACGAGCAGTACTTC. It codes for CASSPDPGQGNHEQYF. The full variable domain, with the rest looked up from reference TRBV5-1 and TRBJ2-7, is KAGVTQTPRYLIKTRGQQVTLSCSPISGHRSVSWYQQTPGQGLQFLFEYFSETQRNKGNFPGRFSGRQFSNSRSEMNVSTLELGDSALYLCASSPDPGQGNHEQYFGPGTRLTVT.

This clonotype has a handful of counts. The chain employs TRBV7-2 and TRBJ2-7; 8 bases line up with TRBD2. This CDR3 is built from 13 residues. The V and J ends lost 5 bases and 9 bases, in that order; junction bases with no gene match: 9. Looked up from germline, CDR1 is SGHTA and CDR2 is FQGNSA. In nucleotides, the CDR3 is TGTGCCAGCAGCCCCGGACTAGCCGGGGGGCAGTACTTC. It specifies CASSPGLAGGQYF.

This chain uses TRBV25-1 with TRBJ2-2; D call uncertain. The CDR3 loop spans 14 amino acids. CDR1 MGHDK and CDR2 SYGVNS come from the germline V gene. V was cut by 0 bases and J by 9 bases, with 11 bases left in between. CDR3 bases: TGTGCCAGCAGTGAATACGGTAGTTCTCGGGAGCTGTTTTTT. Translation: CASSEYGSSRELFF.

This clonotype appeared many times. The CDR3 loop is CASSYGSMGTEAFF. The CDR3, as DNA: TGTGCCAGCAGTTACGGCTCAATGGGCACTGAAGCTTTCTTT. The chain has TRBV6-5 and TRBJ1-1; D call uncertain. The V gene lost 2 bases and the J gene lost 4 bases, with 11 bases spanning the gap. CDR1 and CDR2 from the germline V gene are MNHEY and SVGAGI. The CDR3 length is 14 residues.

This clonotype was counted ten times or more. This CDR3 reads CATSTASGTGELFF. Here the CDR3 DNA reads TGTGCCACCAGCACAGCGTCGGGCACCGGGGAGCTGTTTTTT. V usage is TRBV15 and J usage is TRBJ2-2, with D uncertain. Germline lookup yields CDR1 LNHNV and CDR2 YYDKDF (reference sequence). V lost 4 bases to trimming and J lost 4 bases, with 10 bases between them. CDR3 length: 14 residues.

This clonotype was recorded at least ten times. The gene calls are TRBV20-1 and TRBJ2-2, with 7 nucleotides matching TRBD1. The CDR3 runs 13 residues. The germline gives CDR1 DFQATT, CDR2 SNEGSKA (reference sequence). V was pared by 7 bases and J by 3 bases, with 5 bases of the junction left unmatched. The CDR3 here is CSGQGLYTGELFF. As DNA, the CDR3 is TGCAGTGGACAGGGATTGTACACCGGGGAGCTGTTTTTT.

This clonotype was recorded many times. The chain joins TRBV6-1 to TRBJ2-7; D might be TRBD1 (6 bases). In germline, CDR1 is MNHNS, CDR2 SASEGT. V was pared by 8 bases and J by 1 base, with 12 bases between. The CDR3 has 13 amino acids. CDR3: CASVRQGSYEQYF. CDR3 bases: TGTGCCAGCGTGAGGCAGGGGTCCTACGAGCAGTACTTC.

This clonotype has ten or more counts. The V call is TRBV3-1, the J call TRBJ2-5; 7 positions match TRBD1. The CDR3 contains 17 residues. Germline trimming cut 3 bases from V and 2 bases from J; bases unmatched to any gene: 12. Germline CDR1 is LGHDT and CDR2 is YNNKEL (reference sequence). The CDR3 region has the DNA TGTGCCAGCAGCCAGAGGGGGCCGGCTTTGGGGCAAGAGACCCAGTACTTC. Translated: CASSQRGPALGQETQYF.

This clonotype was recorded at least ten times. V and J are TRBV5-4 and TRBJ2-5; TRBD1 matches at 8 bases. This CDR3 is 14 amino acids long. Germline V gives CDR1 SGHNT, CDR2 YYREEE (reference sequence). The trim removed 4 bases at V and 5 bases at J, leaving 7 bases unmatched. The CDR3 protein is CASSLRTGLETQYF. CDR3 sequence (DNA): TGTGCCAGCAGCCTACGGACAGGGCTTGAGACCCAGTACTTC.

This clonotype was recorded a few times. The gene calls are TRBV13 and TRBJ2-3; 7 bases map to TRBD1. The length of the CDR3 is 15 residues. Trimming at V came to 5 bases and at J to 0 bases, leaving 5 bases not matched to a gene. Germline CDR1 reads PRHDT; CDR2 reads FYEKMQ (reference sequence). CDR3 sequence (DNA): TGTGCCAGCAGCCAGGGACAGCTTAGCACAGATACGCAGTATTTT. This translates into CASSQGQLSTDTQYF. The whole variable domain, filled in from reference TRBV13 and TRBJ2-3, reads AAGVIQSPRHLIKEKRETATLKCYPIPRHDTVYWYQQGPGQDPQFLISFYEKMQSDKGSIPDRFSAQQFSDYHSELNMSSLELGDSALYFCASSQGQLSTDTQYFGPGTRLTVL.

The J gene is TRBJ1-1, the V gene TRBV29-1, with D unclear. Germline CDR1 is SQVTM and CDR2 is ANQGSEA. The V end was cut by 5 bases, the J end by 1 base, with 5 bases between. The CDR3 extends over 11 amino acids. Written as DNA, the CDR3 is TGCAGCGTTCCGGGGAACACTGAAGCTTTCTTT. Its protein is CSVPGNTEAFF.

This clonotype was seen a handful of times. This may stem from a read error, because a much larger clone lies one nucleotide away. The gene calls are TRBV5-5 and TRBJ2-3, with 8 bases identical to TRBD1. This CDR3 has 13 amino acids. Per germline, CDR1 SGHKS and CDR2 YYEKEE (reference sequence). Trimming took 5 bases from V and 10 from J; bases not matched to a gene: 9. The CDR3 reads CASRRDRIGSQYF. The CDR3, as DNA: TGTGCCAGCAGACGGGACAGGATAGGATCGCAGTATTTT.

By share, this clonotype ranks as medium-sized (0.01 to 0.1%). The J gene is TRBJ2-3, the V gene TRBV12-3 or TRBV12-4; 9 nucleotides match TRBD2. The CDR3 spans 15 residues. V was clipped by 3 bases and J by 4 bases; unmatched bases: 5. The CDR3 DNA follows: TGTGCCAGCAGTTTGGCGGGGGGGTCAGCAGATACGCAGTATTTT. Translated: CASSLAGGSADTQYF.

This clonotype turned up a few times. The chain employs TRBV12-3 or TRBV12-4 and TRBJ1-5, with 7 bases fitting TRBD1. The CDR3 loop spans 14 amino acids. With V trimmed by 4 bases and J by 4 bases, 4 bases remained unmatched. Written as DNA, the CDR3 is TGTGCCAGCAGTTGGACAGGTTCGAATCAGCCCCAGCATTTT. Protein sequence: CASSWTGSNQPQHF.

In this sample, this clonotype turned up many times. V is TRBV6-1 and J is TRBJ1-2; D possibly corresponds to TRBD1 (5 bases). This CDR3 is built from 12 residues. CDR1 is MNHNS, CDR2 SASEGT, per germline. Between the trimmed V and J ends, which lost 11 bases and 8 bases, there was a span of 18 bases. In DNA form, the CDR3 reads TGTGCCCTCGCGGGGCCCACAAGGGGCTACACCTTC. This encodes CALAGPTRGYTF.

This clonotype was picked up many times. This sequence joins TRBV7-8 and TRBJ1-5; a possible D gene is TRBD1 (6 bases). Germline loops: CDR1 SGHVS, CDR2 FQNEAQ. This CDR3 has 17 amino acids. V lost 5 bases and J lost 1, with 18 bases in between. CDR3 in DNA: TGTGCCAGCAGCCCCCGGGGAGGGGGGATAAGCAATCAGCCCCAGCATTTT. It specifies CASSPRGGGISNQPQHF.

The chain joins TRBV19 to TRBJ1-2; D is unresolved. Germline CDR1 and CDR2: LNHDA and SQIVND (reference sequence). V lost 4 bases and J lost 5, with 5 bases in between. CDR3 length equals 11 residues. The CDR3 DNA follows: TGTGCCAGTAGTAGAGGTTATGGCTACACCTTC. It encodes CASSRGYGYTF.

This clonotype showed up many times. This CDR3 reads CASSLAVIAYQETQYF. The DNA for the CDR3 is TGTGCCAGCAGCTTAGCCGTGATCGCGTACCAAGAGACCCAGTACTTC. This chain links TRBV11-2 with TRBJ2-5, with D hard to call. The germline CDR1 and CDR2 sequences are SGHAT and FQNNGV. The CDR3 has 16 amino acids. V was trimmed by 1 base and J by 0 bases, leaving 12 bases between them.